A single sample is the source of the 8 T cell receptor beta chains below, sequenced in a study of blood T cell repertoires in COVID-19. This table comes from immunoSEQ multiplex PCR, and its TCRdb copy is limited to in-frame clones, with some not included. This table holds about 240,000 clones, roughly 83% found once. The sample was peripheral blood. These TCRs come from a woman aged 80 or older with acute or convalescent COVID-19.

CDR3 region: CASSFHRGEQYF. The CDR3 coding sequence is TGTGCCAGCAGTTTTCATCGGGGGGAGCAGTACTTC. The chain carries TRBV11-1 and TRBJ2-7, with D possibly being TRBD2 (6 bases). Trimming stripped 6 bases from V and 7 bases from J, with 13 bases between. Looked up from germline, CDR1 is SGHAT and CDR2 is FQDESV (reference sequence). CDR3 length equals 12 residues. The variable domain in full, completed from reference TRBV11-1 and TRBJ2-7, reads EAEVAQSPRYKITEKSQAVAFWCDPISGHATLYWYRQILGQGPELLVQFQDESVVDDSQLPKDRFSAERLKGVDSTLKIQPAELGDSAMYLCASSFHRGEQYFGPGTRLTVT.

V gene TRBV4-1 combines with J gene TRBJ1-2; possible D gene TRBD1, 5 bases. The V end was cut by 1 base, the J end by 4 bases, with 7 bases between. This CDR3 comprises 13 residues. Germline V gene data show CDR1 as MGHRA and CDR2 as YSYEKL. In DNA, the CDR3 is TGCGCCAGCAGCCAAGGACAGCTCTATGGCTACACCTTC. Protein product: CASSQGQLYGYTF.

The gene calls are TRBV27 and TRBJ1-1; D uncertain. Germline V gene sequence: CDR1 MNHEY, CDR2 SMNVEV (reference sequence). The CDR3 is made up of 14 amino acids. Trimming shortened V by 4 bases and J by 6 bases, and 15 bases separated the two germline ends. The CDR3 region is CASSYLTGIAEAFF. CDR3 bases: TGTGCCAGCAGTTACTTGACCGGGATCGCTGAAGCTTTCTTT.

Here the CDR3 DNA reads TGTGCCAGCAGTTCCCAGGGGACTAGAGGCACAGATACGCAGTATTTT. The encoded protein is CASSSQGTRGTDTQYF. This chain uses TRBV27 with TRBJ2-3; 8 nucleotides align to TRBD2. This CDR3 region has 16 residues. The J segment lost 1 base and the V segment lost 4 bases, leaving 7 bases of the junction unmatched. The germline CDR1 and CDR2 sequences are MNHEY and SMNVEV (reference sequence).

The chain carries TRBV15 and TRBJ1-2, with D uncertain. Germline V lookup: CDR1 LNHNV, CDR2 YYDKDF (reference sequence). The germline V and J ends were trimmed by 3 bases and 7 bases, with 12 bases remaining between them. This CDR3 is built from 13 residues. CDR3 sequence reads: CATSSREKGGYTF. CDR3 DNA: TGTGCCACCAGCAGCCGGGAAAAGGGTGGCTACACCTTC. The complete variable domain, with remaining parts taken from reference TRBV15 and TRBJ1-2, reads DAMVIQNPRYQVTQFGKPVTLSCSQTLNHNVMYWYQQKSSQAPKLLFHYYDKDFNNEADTPDNFQSRRPNTSFCFLDIRSPGLGDTAMYLCATSSREKGGYTFGSGTRLTVV.

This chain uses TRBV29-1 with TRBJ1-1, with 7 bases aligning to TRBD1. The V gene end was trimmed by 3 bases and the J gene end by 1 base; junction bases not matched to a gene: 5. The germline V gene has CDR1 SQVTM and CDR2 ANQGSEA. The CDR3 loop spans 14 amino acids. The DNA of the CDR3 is TGCAGCGTTGAGGATCCAGGGGGGAACACTGAAGCTTTCTTT. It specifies CSVEDPGGNTEAFF.

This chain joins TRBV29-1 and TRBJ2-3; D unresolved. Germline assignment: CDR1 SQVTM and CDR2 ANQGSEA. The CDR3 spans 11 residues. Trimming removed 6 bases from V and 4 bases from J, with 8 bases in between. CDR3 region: CSVTVADTQYF. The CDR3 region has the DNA TGCAGCGTCACAGTGGCAGATACGCAGTATTTT.

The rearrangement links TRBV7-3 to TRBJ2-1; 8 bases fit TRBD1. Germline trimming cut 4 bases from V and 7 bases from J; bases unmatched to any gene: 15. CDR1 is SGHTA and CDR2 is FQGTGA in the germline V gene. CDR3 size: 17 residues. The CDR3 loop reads CASSSHLGTGAGNEQFF. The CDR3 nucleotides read TGTGCCAGCAGCTCCCACCTCGGGACAGGCGCTGGAAATGAGCAGTTCTTC.